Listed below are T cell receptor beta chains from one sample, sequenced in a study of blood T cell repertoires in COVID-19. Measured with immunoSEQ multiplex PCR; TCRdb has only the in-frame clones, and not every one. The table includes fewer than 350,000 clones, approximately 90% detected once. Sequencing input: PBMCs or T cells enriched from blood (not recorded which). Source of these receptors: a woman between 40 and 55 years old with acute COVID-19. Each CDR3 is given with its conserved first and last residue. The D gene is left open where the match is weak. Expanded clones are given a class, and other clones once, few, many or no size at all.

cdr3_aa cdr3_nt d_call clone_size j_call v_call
CAWSVSILTHNEQFF TGTGCCTGGAGTGTATCGATCCTAACCCACAATGAGCAGTTCTTC NA NA TRBJ2-1 TRBV30
CASSDCGGDTQYF TGCGCCAGCAGTGACTGCGGGGGGGATACGCAGTATTTT TRBD2 NA TRBJ2-3 TRBV10-1
CASSLWAGEQFF TGTGCCAGCAGCTTATGGGCGGGTGAGCAGTTCTTC NA NA TRBJ2-1 TRBV7-2
CASSVDRASDTQYF TGTGCCAGCAGCGTAGACAGGGCTTCCGATACGCAGTATTTT NA NA TRBJ2-3 TRBV9
CASSLDGRGEQYF TGTGCCAGCAGCTTAGATGGCAGGGGCGAGCAGTACTTC NA NA TRBJ2-7 TRBV7-2
CASSVNSGSDEQYF TGTGCCAGCAGCGTAAACTCAGGGTCGGACGAGCAGTACTTC NA NA TRBJ2-7 TRBV9
CASRDRGLTDTQYF TGTGCCAGCCGGGACAGGGGGCTTACAGATACGCAGTATTTT TRBD1 NA TRBJ2-3 TRBV6-5
CASSPRRAGTEAFF TGTGCCAGCAGCCCCCGACGGGCGGGCACTGAAGCTTTCTTT NA NA TRBJ1-1 TRBV7-9
CASSSTGVTGELFF TGTGCCAGCAGCTCGACAGGGGTCACCGGGGAGCTGTTTTTT TRBD1 NA TRBJ2-2 TRBV6-6
CASSGRGAGGGVDTQYF TGTGCCAGCAGCGGACGCGGGGCGGGAGGGGGCGTGGATACGCAGTATTTT TRBD2 NA TRBJ2-3 TRBV7-2
CASSEGFVGTDTQYF TGTGCCTCTTCGGAGGGTTTTGTGGGCACAGATACGCAGTATTTT NA NA TRBJ2-3 TRBV6-5
CASSSVPGSVGYF TGTGCCAGCAGCTCCGTTCCTGGGAGTGTGGGGTATTTT NA once TRBJ2-3 TRBV7-2
CASSPLGGVGTGELFF TGTGCCAGCAGTCCCCTCGGCGGGGTAGGGACCGGGGAGCTGTTTTTT NA NA TRBJ2-2 TRBV27
CASSPPSGSQEQYF TGTGCCAGCTCACCACCCTCGGGATCACAAGAGCAGTACTTC NA NA TRBJ2-7 TRBV18
CASSERERGALTAKQYF TGTGCCAGCAGTGAACGGGAGCGGGGGGCTCTCACTGCCAAGCAGTACTTC TRBD2 NA TRBJ2-7 TRBV2
CASGLTILSGANVLTF TGTGCCAGCGGCCTGACAATTCTTTCTGGGGCCAACGTCCTGACTTTC NA NA TRBJ2-6 TRBV28
CASSPATSGLAKNIQYF TGTGCCAGCTCACCGGCTACTAGCGGACTAGCCAAAAACATTCAGTACTTC TRBD2 NA TRBJ2-4 TRBV18
CASSPPERAYEQYF TGTGCCAGCTCACCCCCAGAACGGGCCTACGAGCAGTACTTC NA NA TRBJ2-7 TRBV18
CAISESGQVAPYTF TGTGCCATCAGTGAGTCTGGACAGGTCGCGCCCTACACCTTC TRBD1 NA TRBJ1-2 TRBV10-3
CASSLRVGTSGRDTDTQYF TGTGCCAGCAGTCTTAGAGTTGGGACTAGCGGCCGAGACACAGATACGCAGTATTTT TRBD2 NA TRBJ2-3 TRBV2
CASSHRLAGQPGELFF TGCGCCAGCAGCCATCGACTAGCGGGACAGCCCGGGGAGCTGTTTTTT TRBD2 NA TRBJ2-2 TRBV4-1
CASSLVGGGAGELFF TGTGCCAGCAGCTTAGTCGGGGGAGGCGCCGGGGAGCTGTTTTTT NA NA TRBJ2-2 TRBV11-1
CASSREFSETQYF TGTGCCAGCAGTCGGGAGTTCTCAGAGACCCAGTACTTC NA NA TRBJ2-5 TRBV5-8
CASRAPGSSYEQYF TGTGCCAGCAGGGCCCCGGGTAGTTCCTACGAGCAGTACTTC NA NA TRBJ2-7 TRBV6-5
CASSPGLAAAFEQYF TGTGCCAGCAGCCCCGGACTAGCGGCCGCCTTCGAGCAGTACTTC TRBD2 NA TRBJ2-7 TRBV11-2
CSVDPRRVATDTQYF TGCAGCGTTGATCCCCGGCGGGTGGCCACAGATACGCAGTATTTT NA NA TRBJ2-3 TRBV29-1
CASSEARANTEAFF TGTGCCAGCAGTGAAGCGCGCGCGAACACTGAAGCTTTCTTT NA once TRBJ1-1 TRBV6-1
CAWTPSGNTIYF TGTGCCTGGACCCCCTCCGGAAACACCATATATTTT NA NA TRBJ1-3 TRBV30
CASSPSGGLGNEQFF TGTGCCAGCAGCCCTAGCGGGGGGCTAGGCAATGAGCAGTTCTTC TRBD2 NA TRBJ2-1 TRBV7-7
CASSFRDRGYEQYF TGTGCCAGCAGTTTCCGGGACAGGGGGTACGAGCAGTACTTC TRBD1 NA TRBJ2-7 TRBV6-5
CASSLVADNEQFF TGCGCCAGCAGCTTGGTGGCGGACAATGAGCAGTTCTTC NA NA TRBJ2-1 TRBV5-1
CASSSDRRRAFRDTEAFF TGTGCCAGCAGCTCAGACAGGCGCAGGGCCTTTAGGGACACTGAAGCTTTCTTT NA NA TRBJ1-1 TRBV5-6
CASSLLGGNNEQFF TGTGCCAGCAGTTTATTGGGAGGGAACAATGAGCAGTTCTTC TRBD2 NA TRBJ2-1 TRBV27
CASSVRSPRDTGELFF TGTGCCAGCAGCGTCCGGTCACCCCGGGACACCGGGGAGCTGTTTTTT NA NA TRBJ2-2 TRBV7-9
CASSTGQRNSPLHF TGTGCCAGCAGCACGGGACAGAGGAATTCACCCCTCCACTTT TRBD1 NA TRBJ1-6 TRBV11-3
CASSEGGTSGFQETQYF TGCGCCAGCAGTGAAGGAGGGACTAGCGGGTTTCAAGAGACCCAGTACTTC TRBD2 NA TRBJ2-5 TRBV10-2
CASSSPGRNEQYF TGTGCCAGCAGCTCCCCAGGGAGGAACGAGCAGTACTTC NA NA TRBJ2-7 TRBV7-9
CASRRVNSPLHF TGTGCCAGCAGGAGAGTTAATTCACCCCTCCACTTT NA NA TRBJ1-6 TRBV6-5
CATSDQYQETQYF TGTGCCACCAGTGATCAGTACCAAGAGACCCAGTACTTC NA once TRBJ2-5 TRBV24-1
CASSRTGSKGAGNSPLHF TGTGCCAGCAGTCGGACAGGGAGTAAAGGGGCCGGAAATTCACCCCTCCACTTT TRBD1 NA TRBJ1-6 TRBV6-6
CAISEGQGYNSPLHF TGTGCCATCAGTGAGGGACAGGGATATAATTCACCCCTCCACTTT TRBD1 NA TRBJ1-6 TRBV10-3
CASSSSQAGGPSEQFF TGTGCCAGCAGCTCCTCTCAAGCGGGAGGGCCGAGTGAGCAGTTCTTC TRBD2 NA TRBJ2-1 TRBV7-6
CASSRAGGSTDTQYF TGTGCCAGCAGTCGAGCGGGGGGAAGCACAGATACGCAGTATTTT TRBD2 NA TRBJ2-3 TRBV2
CASRAGTSGTDTQYF TGTGCCAGCAGGGCCGGGACTAGCGGCACAGATACGCAGTATTTT TRBD2 NA TRBJ2-3 TRBV5-4
CASSLGTGYEQYF TGTGCCAGCAGCCTTGGGACAGGTTACGAGCAGTACTTC TRBD1 NA TRBJ2-7 TRBV11-2
CASSQIGPQDYGYTF TGTGCCAGCAGCCAAATTGGGCCGCAGGACTATGGCTACACCTTC NA NA TRBJ1-2 TRBV3-1/TRBV3-2
CASSQDMAGVNQPQHF TGCGCCAGCAGCCAAGATATGGCAGGGGTAAATCAGCCCCAGCATTTT NA NA TRBJ1-5 TRBV4-1
CASSPGQGGVSNQPQHF TGTGCCAGCAGTCCGGGACAGGGAGGAGTAAGCAATCAGCCCCAGCATTTT TRBD1 NA TRBJ1-5 TRBV2
CASRLAATYEQYF TGTGCCAGCAGGCTCGCGGCGACCTACGAGCAGTACTTC NA once TRBJ2-7 TRBV14
CASSPGQGGTEAFF TGTGCCAGCAGCCCCGGACAGGGCGGCACTGAAGCTTTCTTT TRBD1 NA TRBJ1-1 TRBV14
CASSAGGGFLGKLFF TGTGCCAGCAGTGCCGGGGGAGGGTTTCTAGGAAAACTGTTTTTT NA NA TRBJ1-4 TRBV28
CASSDRGYGYTF TGTGCCAGTAGTGACAGGGGCTATGGCTACACCTTC TRBD1 NA TRBJ1-2 TRBV19